The text below deals with one T cell receptor beta chain. No cognate antigen has been identified for it. Base qualities are not at hand, and no much larger clone is one base apart. The entry originates in a study of blood T cell repertoires in COVID-19 (TCRdb year 2020). Regarding the complete study: Collaborator samples came from the United States, Italy and Spain and covered acute and convalescent phases of COVID-19. The material from the prospective study consisted of cDNA or gDNA derived from T cells, B-cell-depleted T cells, or PBMCs. Subjects who had been exposed to COVID-19, were actively infected with it, or had recovered from it provided the deeply sampled blood TCRbeta repertoires that made up the dataset. The repertoires were released in a freely available public database meant as a resource for research on the immune response to SARS-CoV-2. The samples were drawn from the first 160 participants of the ongoing ImmuneRACE study and from roughly 1,300 subjects provided by 6 global collaborators. Nearly every sample came with metadata listing a de-identified subject ID, COVID-19 status, age in years and sex. HLA class I and class II types, where available, came from metadata supplied by the sample provider rather than from assay-based typing.

General study outcomes and caveats: Clinical and demographic metadata were provided uncurated, with the amount varying by source and participant.

The germline V gene yields MNHEY for CDR1 and SVGAGI for CDR2. CDR3 length: 14 amino acids, cysteine to phenylalanine. Only the CDR3 portion is preserved as DNA: 42 bases, with reading frame beginning at the first base. The V end loses 2 bases and the J end loses 1 base, and a stretch of 6 bases separates them. The collaborating institutions used their own protocols to collect whole blood in K2EDTA tubes. For TCRbeta analysis, collaborators shipped samples as frozen whole blood, isolated PBMCs, or DNA extracted from either of those sample types. TCRbeta CDR3 regions were amplified from genomic DNA using the immunoSEQ Assay, a bias-controlled multiplex PCR. The original pipeline was this. The number of nucleated cells in each sample was estimated from the amplification of reference gene primers within the assay. Sequence reads were collapsed and filtered to measure the absolute abundance of every unique TCRbeta CDR3 rearrangement. For each sample, productive Simpson clonality was calculated by taking the square root of Simpson's diversity index across productive rearrangements. TCRdb obtained this table from immuneACCESS and retained in-frame rearrangements with V and J assigned. These tables miss some clones; where compared with another copy, unresolved V genes account for less than half of the shortfall, and the remainder is unexplained. The DNA was the basis for D and trimming; V, J and clone size are from that table. For this sample there are 200,000 to 300,000 clones; 87% appear just once. The ten largest clonotypes hold about 3% of the sample.

Sequencing used peripheral blood. This receptor chain uses TRBV6-5 and TRBJ1-5; the D region possibly corresponds to TRBD1 (5 bases align). The receptor comes from a man younger than 35 with active or convalescent COVID-19. The CDR3 region has the sequence CASSYKGSNQPQHF. The bases read TGTGCCAGCAGTTACAAGGGGAGCAATCAGCCCCAGCATTTT.